A single sample gave rise to the 4 T cell receptor beta chains below, sequenced in a study of shared clonotypes between healthy human individuals. Generated by immunoSEQ multiplex PCR, the TCRdb table keeps only in-frame clones and is missing some. This table holds 2,100,000 or so clones, 95% found once. Sequenced input: naive CD4+ T cells sorted from blood. This sample's subset: CD45RA+ positively selected. Receptors were obtained from a man aged 18 to 29 in good health.

The rearrangement uses TRBV6-1 and TRBJ2-7; weak D call: TRBD2 (5 bases). This CDR3 contains 13 residues. V lost 7 bases and J 6 bases, leaving 16 bases between the germline ends. From germline, CDR1 is MNHNS and CDR2 SASEGT. The CDR3: CASTERTNSEQYF. Written as DNA, the CDR3 is TGTGCCAGCACCGAGCGGACGAATTCCGAGCAGTACTTC.

Concerning this clone itself: This same CDR3 is encoded by further DNA sequences in the sample. The chain's CDR3 is CASSVGDRGKETQYF. The DNA of the CDR3 is TGTGCCAGCAGCGTAGGGGACAGGGGAAAAGAGACCCAGTACTTC. The chain combines TRBV9 with TRBJ2-5; 10 bases fit TRBD1. CDR3 size: 15 residues. Trimming at V came to 0 bases and at J to 3 bases, leaving 2 bases not matched to a gene. CDR1 SGDLS and CDR2 YYNGEE come from the germline V gene.

This chain joins TRBV1 and TRBJ2-7; the table's TRBD1 call for D was not verified on the DNA. TRBV1 is listed as a pseudogene. CDR3 length: 14 residues. The CDR3 DNA reads as TGCACCAGCAGCGCGTACAGGAGACCCTACGAGCAGTACTTC. Protein sequence: CTSSAYRRPYEQYF.

The J gene is TRBJ2-1, the V gene TRBV9, with D possibly being TRBD2 (5 bases). The CDR3 loop spans 15 amino acids. Trimming removed 0 bases at V and 8 bases at J, with 15 bases between. The V gene's germline CDR1 is SGDLS and CDR2 YYNGEE. The CDR3 DNA sequence: TGTGCCAGCAGCGTAGCCCGGGAAAGTCTTCATGAGCAGTTCTTC. Protein: CASSVARESLHEQFF.